This T cell receptor beta chain was obtained from a study of CD8 T cells in Susac syndrome. Reverse transcription of 0.5 to 1 ug RNA was performed with random hexamers. Across 54 Vbeta and 13 Jbeta, immunoSEQ multiplex PCR amplified TCR beta CDR3. From the immunoSEQ multiplex PCR reads, TCRdb called clonotypes with MiXCR, one entry per CDR3 protein. In the table there are 200,000 to 300,000 distinct CDR3 sequences, almost 97% of which are singletons. TCR beta sequencing covered blood CD8+ and CD4+ T cells. Germline V gene data show CDR1 as MNHEY and CDR2 as SVGAGI. The V end lost 5 bases, the J end lost 0 bases, and 11 bases lay between the germline ends. The CDR3 length is 14 residues.

The specimen was CD4+ T cells from PBMCs. This TCR was sampled from a human donor with Susac syndrome. J is TRBJ2-7 and V is TRBV6-5; D remains ambiguous. CDR3 sequence (DNA): TGTGCCAGCAGTCACACGCTACCCTCCTACGAGCAGTACTTC. It specifies CASSHTLPSYEQYF.